This TCR beta chain originates from a study of T-cell reconstitution after alpha-beta-depleted transplantation in children (dated by TCRdb to 2016 to 2017). Regarding the study in general: Using TCR repertoire profiling, the study quantitatively followed how T-cell immune reconstitution unfolded in children after TCRalphabeta/CD19-depleted allogeneic hematopoietic cell transplantation.

Taken from cysteine to phenylalanine, the CDR3 has 13 residues. Only the CDR3 DNA is retained, 39 bases long and in frame from the first base. A distance of 6 bases separates the germline ends of V and J, which lose 6 bases and 0 bases respectively. The germline V gene provides CDR1 LGHNT and CDR2 FRNRAP. What the work shows at the level of the full study, not this receptor alone: The frequencies of hyperexpanded clones fell over the following months, and after one year, T-cell counts and TCRbeta diversity were mostly attributed to newly produced T cells. About two months after transplant, the apparently early recovery of alphabetaT-cell counts reportedly depended on just several hundred clones that had expanded rapidly and came from non-depleted graft cells. In some patients, high TCRbeta diversity at day 60 was attributed to recipient T cells and intrathymic progenitors that had survived conditioning.

This clonotype was seen only a few times. No cognate antigen has been identified for it. Within one base of it there is no much larger clone, and no base qualities were kept. The treatment or condition label of this sample denotes: allogeneic hematopoietic cell transplantation with graft depleted of TCRalphabeta T cells and CD19 B cells. Transplant recipients were children who received TCRalphabeta/CD19-depleted allogeneic hematopoietic cell grafts. Library method: PCR. TCRdb records Illumina HiSeq 2500 as the sequencer. TCR library preparation used molecular barcoding, with unique molecular identifiers applied to normalize quantification of the TCRbeta repertoire. The public reads were reanalyzed by TCRdb: fastp trimming at Q25, MiXCR alignment, in-frame beta chains only. Records with the same CDR3 protein are collapsed into one entry carrying the most frequent genes and DNA. The sample yields roughly 100,000 distinct CDR3 sequences; 6% to 9% were counted once. The ten largest clones represent roughly 15% of the sample.

The sample in question was PBMCs, obtained before TCRalphabeta/CD19-depleted stem cell transplant. The rearranged segments are TRBV12-5 and TRBJ1-5, with a tentative D gene TRBD1 over 6 matching bases. The source of this sequence is a boy aged 2 to 9 with acute lymphoblastic leukemia, due to receive a stem cell transplant. In nucleotide form, the sequence is TGTGCTAGTGGGACAGGTAGCAATCAGCCCCAGCATTTT. This sequence encodes CASGTGSNQPQHF.